These 14 T cell receptor beta chains came from one sample sequenced in a study of cytomegalovirus exposure and HLA in healthy donors. The PCR employed 60 Vbeta primers together with 13 Jbeta primers. The repertoire was sequenced with immunoSEQ multiplex PCR; TCRdb's copy has only in-frame clones and lacks some. This table holds some 55,000 clones. Sequencing was carried out using PBMCs. The receptors were gathered from a woman aged 35 to 49 in good health and CMV-seronegative.

The rearrangement joins TRBV7-2 to TRBJ2-1; D not resolved. The germline V gene encodes CDR1 SGHTA and CDR2 FQGNSA. The V end was cut by 1 base, the J end by 6 bases, with 10 bases between. The CDR3 is 14 residues long. The CDR3 here is CASSLDRLLNEQFF. DNA for the CDR3: TGTGCCAGCAGCTTAGATCGACTTCTCAATGAGCAGTTCTTC.

This rearrangement joins TRBV5-1 to TRBJ2-2; possible D gene TRBD1, 6 bases. This CDR3 region has 15 residues. The ends were cut back, 7 bases at V and 5 bases at J, with 18 bases in the middle. The germline gives CDR1 SGHRS, CDR2 YFSETQ. CDR3 sequence (DNA): TGCGCCAGCGCCCCCCCGGACAGTGGGACCGGGGAGCTGTTTTTT. It specifies CASAPPDSGTGELFF.

V and J are TRBV4-3 and TRBJ2-2; 11 bases are a match to TRBD1. The length of the CDR3 is 16 residues. CDR1 LGHNA and CDR2 YSLEER come from the germline V gene. Losses at the gene ends were 4 bases for V and 4 bases for J; bases not matched to a gene: 5. The CDR3 spells CASSRGTGGTTGELFF. The CDR3 bases are TGCGCCAGCAGCCGGGGGACAGGGGGTACCACCGGGGAGCTGTTTTTT.

The chain has TRBV5-1 and TRBJ1-5; D possibly corresponds to TRBD1 (5 bases). V dropped 0 bases and J dropped 5 bases, with 15 bases sitting between them. The CDR3 is made up of 16 amino acids. Germline CDR1 and CDR2: SGHRS and YFSETQ. This CDR3 reads CASSLVPQGNHQPQHF. The CDR3 coding sequence is TGCGCCAGCAGCTTGGTCCCTCAGGGTAATCATCAGCCCCAGCATTTT.

The J gene is TRBJ1-3, the V gene TRBV5-4, with unresolved D. V lost 4 bases and J 0 bases, leaving 11 bases between the germline ends. CDR1 and CDR2 (germline): SGHNT, YYREEE (reference sequence). This CDR3 contains 15 residues. Here the CDR3 reads CASSLGGLSGNTIYF. Here the CDR3 DNA reads TGTGCCAGCAGCCTCGGCGGACTCTCTGGAAACACCATATATTTT.

This rearrangement joins TRBV10-3 to TRBJ1-2; D unclear. Per germline, CDR1 ENHRY and CDR2 SYGVKD. This CDR3 is 15 amino acids long. Trimming left V 6 bases short and J 4 bases short, with 18 bases between. This chain's CDR3 is CAISSVVDGLYGYTF. The CDR3 DNA sequence: TGTGCCATCAGCTCGGTTGTGGACGGACTCTATGGCTACACCTTC.

The chain couples TRBV19 to TRBJ2-5; 10 nucleotides line up with TRBD2. Germline values: CDR1 LNHDA, CDR2 SQIVND (reference sequence). The J segment lost 4 bases and the V segment lost 4 bases, leaving 0 bases of the junction unmatched. The CDR3 length is 13 residues. This CDR3 is CASSTSGRETQYF. The CDR3 region has the DNA TGTGCCAGTAGTACTAGCGGGAGAGAGACCCAGTACTTC.

J is TRBJ2-1 and V is TRBV11-2; TRBD2 matches at 7 bases. CDR3 length: 16 residues. The V and J ends lost 4 bases and 2 bases, in that order; junction bases with no gene match: 8. Germline CDR1 SGHAT, CDR2 FQNNGV. In DNA form, the CDR3 reads TGTGCCAGCAGCTCAATTGGCGGGACTACCTACAATGAGCAGTTCTTC. Translating gives CASSSIGGTTYNEQFF.

As to this clone: Other DNA sequences of this sample code for an identical CDR3. The gene calls are TRBV28 and TRBJ2-7; D unclear. Germline assignment: CDR1 MDHEN and CDR2 SYDVKM. This CDR3 comprises 11 residues. Trimming left V 5 bases short and J 2 bases short, with 4 bases between. CDR3 region: CASSLAYEQYF. As DNA, the CDR3 is TGTGCCAGCAGTCTCGCCTACGAGCAGTACTTC.

The chain carries TRBV6-6 and TRBJ2-5; 11 bases are shared with TRBD1. This CDR3 region has 14 residues. The germline V gene has CDR1 MNHNY and CDR2 SVGAGI (reference sequence). Trimming took 6 bases from V and 5 from J; bases not matched to a gene: 5. The CDR3 sequence is CASRAGTGGETQYF. The CDR3 DNA reads as TGTGCCAGCAGGGCCGGGACAGGGGGGGAGACCCAGTACTTC.

The chain combines TRBV2 with TRBJ2-1; 15 positions agree with TRBD2. The germline V gene encodes CDR1 SNHLY and CDR2 FYNNEI. J was trimmed by 7 bases and V by 3 bases; bases with no gene match: 10. CDR3 length equals 18 residues. In DNA form, the CDR3 reads TGTGCCAGCAGTGACCGATCCGGGACTAGCGGGAGGCCTAATGAGCAGTTCTTC. This translates into CASSDRSGTSGRPNEQFF.

The CDR3 here is CASSIQVGTEAFF. CDR3 bases: TGTGCCAGTAGTATCCAGGTGGGCACTGAAGCTTTCTTT. This chain uses TRBV19 with TRBJ1-1; D gene ambiguous. The ends were cut back, 3 bases at V and 4 bases at J, with 9 bases in the middle. This CDR3 spans 13 amino acids. Germline V CDR1 and CDR2: LNHDA, SQIVND (reference sequence). The full variable domain, rest sourced from reference TRBV19 and TRBJ1-1, is DGGITQSPKYLFRKEGQNVTLSCEQNLNHDAMYWYRQDPGQGLRLIYYSQIVNDFQKGDIAEGYSVSREKKESFPLTVTSAQKNPTAFYLCASSIQVGTEAFFGQGTRLTVV.

This chain connects TRBV7-2 to TRBJ2-6; D is uncertain. Germline CDR1 reads SGHTA; CDR2 reads FQGNSA. V was shortened by 6 bases and J by 4 bases, with 16 bases between the two germline ends. There are 16 residues in the CDR3. The CDR3 nucleotides read TGTGCCAGCAGGTTGAGGTCGGCGGCCGGGGCCAACGTCCTGACTTTC. It encodes CASRLRSAAGANVLTF.

Considering frequency, this clone is medium-sized. V gene TRBV19 combines with J gene TRBJ1-1; no firm D call. CDR3 size: 14 residues. CDR1 is LNHDA and CDR2 is SQIVND in the germline V gene (reference sequence). V was cut by 5 bases and J by 5 bases, with 15 bases left in between. As DNA, the CDR3 is TGTGCCAGTAGTCGGAACAGTGGCAAGACTGAAGCTTTCTTT. Amino acid sequence: CASSRNSGKTEAFF.